The rows below give T cell receptor beta chains drawn from one sample of a study of T cell responses to AZD1222 COVID-19 vaccine. Assay used: immunoSEQ multiplex PCR; TCRdb lists only in-frame clones, some missing. The table lists some 100,000 clones, about 90% of them singletons. The sample consisted of peripheral blood, taken 28 days after the second AZD1222 dose. The receptors were gathered from an adult who received the AZD1222 COVID-19 vaccine. CDR3s include the opening cysteine and the closing phenylalanine or tryptophan. The D gene is left open where the match is weak. Clone size is shown for a subset of rows, as once, few, many or a class of expanded clone.

v_call: TRBV5-1
clone_size: .
j_call: TRBJ1-3
d_call: TRBD1
cdr3_nt: TGCGCCAGCAGCTTGGCACAGGGGGCTGGAAACACCATATATTTT
cdr3_aa: CASSLAQGAGNTIYF

v_call: TRBV28
clone_size: .
j_call: TRBJ1-4
d_call: .
cdr3_nt: TGTGCCAGCGGGAGACCGGGGGGGGCTAATGAAAAACTGTTTTTT
cdr3_aa: CASGRPGGANEKLFF

v_call: TRBV30
clone_size: .
j_call: TRBJ2-7
d_call: TRBD2
cdr3_nt: TGTGCCTGGGTGAGCGGGGGGGGCTACGAGCAGTACTTC
cdr3_aa: CAWVSGGGYEQYF

v_call: TRBV4-3
clone_size: .
j_call: TRBJ1-3
d_call: TRBD1
cdr3_nt: TGCGCCAGCAGCCAAGCAGCCGGGACAGGGACGAACACCATATATTTT
cdr3_aa: CASSQAAGTGTNTIYF

v_call: TRBV30
clone_size: .
j_call: TRBJ2-7
d_call: .
cdr3_nt: TGTGCCTGGAGTGTATCTTTATACGAGCAGTACTTC
cdr3_aa: CAWSVSLYEQYF

v_call: TRBV9
clone_size: .
j_call: TRBJ2-3
d_call: TRBD2
cdr3_nt: TGTGCCAGCAGCGTCGGGGGGGTGGGCACAGATACGCAGTATTTT
cdr3_aa: CASSVGGVGTDTQYF

v_call: TRBV2
clone_size: .
j_call: TRBJ1-5
d_call: .
cdr3_nt: TGTGCCAGCAGTGCACAGGGAGCAGGCCAGCCCCAGCATTTT
cdr3_aa: CASSAQGAGQPQHF

v_call: TRBV9
clone_size: .
j_call: TRBJ1-2
d_call: .
cdr3_nt: TGTGCCAGCAGTCCCCGGGGAGGCTATGGCTACACCTTC
cdr3_aa: CASSPRGGYGYTF

v_call: TRBV4-1
clone_size: .
j_call: TRBJ2-7
d_call: .
cdr3_nt: TGCGCCAGCAGCCCCGCGGGACGGTTGGCCTACGAGCAGTACTTC
cdr3_aa: CASSPAGRLAYEQYF

v_call: TRBV28
clone_size: .
j_call: TRBJ1-3
d_call: .
cdr3_nt: TGTGCCAGCACCTCCTCTGGAAACACCATATATTTT
cdr3_aa: CASTSSGNTIYF

v_call: TRBV5-1
clone_size: .
j_call: TRBJ1-1
d_call: .
cdr3_nt: TGCGCCAGCAGCTTGGAGGCGAACACTGAAGCTTTCTTT
cdr3_aa: CASSLEANTEAFF

v_call: TRBV5-1
clone_size: .
j_call: TRBJ1-1
d_call: .
cdr3_nt: TGCGCCAGCAGGGAGAAGACTGAAGCTTTCTTT
cdr3_aa: CASREKTEAFF

v_call: TRBV6-6
clone_size: once
j_call: TRBJ2-5
d_call: .
cdr3_nt: TGTGCCAGCAGTAACCCTGGGGGGGCCGGAGCCGAGACCCAGTACTTC
cdr3_aa: CASSNPGGAGAETQYF

v_call: TRBV9
clone_size: .
j_call: TRBJ1-4
d_call: TRBD1
cdr3_nt: TGTGCCAGCAGCGTGGGACAGGGCCAAAGTGAAAAACTGTTTTTT
cdr3_aa: CASSVGQGQSEKLFF

v_call: TRBV7-9
clone_size: .
j_call: TRBJ1-1
d_call: .
cdr3_nt: TGTGCCAGCAGCTTCACGGACACCGCTTTCTTT
cdr3_aa: CASSFTDTAFF

v_call: TRBV30
clone_size: .
j_call: TRBJ1-2
d_call: .
cdr3_nt: TGTGCCTGGAGTCCACACTCTCGGGCCCAACACTATGGCTACACCTTC
cdr3_aa: CAWSPHSRAQHYGYTF

v_call: TRBV10-3
clone_size: .
j_call: TRBJ1-2
d_call: .
cdr3_nt: TGTGCCATCAGCCCAGATCCGAACTATGGCTACACCTTC
cdr3_aa: CAISPDPNYGYTF

v_call: TRBV27
clone_size: .
j_call: TRBJ2-3
d_call: .
cdr3_nt: TGTGCCAGCAGTTTATCGAGGGCTAGCACAGATACGCAGTATTTT
cdr3_aa: CASSLSRASTDTQYF

v_call: TRBV6-1
clone_size: .
j_call: TRBJ1-1
d_call: .
cdr3_nt: TGTGCCAGCAGTGAAGGTCCTTACACTGAAGCTTTCTTT
cdr3_aa: CASSEGPYTEAFF

v_call: TRBV10-3
clone_size: .
j_call: TRBJ2-7
d_call: TRBD1
cdr3_nt: TGTGCCATCAGTGTCGGCGGGACAGGGATTTCCGGGGAGCAGTACTTC
cdr3_aa: CAISVGGTGISGEQYF

v_call: TRBV5-1
clone_size: .
j_call: TRBJ2-5
d_call: TRBD2
cdr3_nt: TGCGCCAGCAGCTTGGAGGGGAGGGATGAGACCCAGTACTTC
cdr3_aa: CASSLEGRDETQYF

v_call: TRBV14
clone_size: .
j_call: TRBJ1-2
d_call: TRBD1
cdr3_nt: TGTGCCAGCAGCTTCACTCCCGGGACAGGTGAATATGGCTACACCTTC
cdr3_aa: CASSFTPGTGEYGYTF

v_call: TRBV28
clone_size: .
j_call: TRBJ2-2
d_call: .
cdr3_nt: TGTGCCAGCCAAGTGGGGGCGCGGGACACCGGGGAGCTGTTTTTT
cdr3_aa: CASQVGARDTGELFF

v_call: TRBV18
clone_size: .
j_call: TRBJ2-3
d_call: .
cdr3_nt: TGTGCCAGCTCATCCATCAGGGGCAGCACAGATACGCAGTATTTT
cdr3_aa: CASSSIRGSTDTQYF

v_call: TRBV6-5
clone_size: .
j_call: TRBJ1-2
d_call: TRBD1
cdr3_nt: TGTGCCAGCAGGGACAGGGGTTATGGCTACACCTTC
cdr3_aa: CASRDRGYGYTF

v_call: TRBV7-2
clone_size: .
j_call: TRBJ1-2
d_call: TRBD1
cdr3_nt: TGTGCCAGCAGCCTAATAACCGGACAGGGAGAAAACACCTTC
cdr3_aa: CASSLITGQGENTF